This T cell receptor (beta chain) originates from a study of T cells expressing NK-cell markers. The CDR3 has 17 amino acids. After re-calling the 5' RACE reads, TCRdb lists one entry per CDR3 protein, DNA absent. This sample's clone table lists about 400,000 distinct CDR3 sequences. V usage is TRBV12-3 or TRBV12-4 and J usage is TRBJ2-2; without DNA, the TCRdb call of TRBD2 cannot be checked. The clonotype comes from a woman between 45 and 65 years old in good health. Input material: blood T cells: a sorted CD56 or NKG2C T cell subset, CD4+ or CD8+ T cells, or bulk PBMC T cells (not recorded which). The CDR3: CASSLSRVGINTGELFF.